This T cell receptor (beta chain) was sequenced during a study of blood T cell repertoires in COVID-19 (TCRdb year 2020). Looking at the study overall: Samples covering the acute and convalescent phases of COVID-19 were provided by collaborators in the United States, Italy and Spain. The material from the prospective study consisted of cDNA or gDNA derived from T cells, B-cell-depleted T cells, or PBMCs. Subjects who had been exposed to COVID-19, were actively infected with it, or had recovered from it provided the deeply sampled blood TCRbeta repertoires that made up the dataset. The repertoires were made available in a free public database intended to serve as a resource for research on the immune response to SARS-CoV-2. The samples were drawn from two sources: the first 160 participants of the ongoing ImmuneRACE study, and 1,000 to 1,500 subjects contributed by 6 global collaborators. A de-identified subject ID, COVID-19 status, age in years and sex were almost always included in the sample metadata. Where available, HLA class I and class II types were taken from metadata supplied by the sample provider and were not determined by assay-based typing. Results and caveats for the whole study, not just this receptor: Clinical and demographic metadata were provided uncurated, with the amount varying by source and participant.

For this clone: Its binding antigen is unknown. No quality values exist for individual bases; no much larger clone is one base distant.

Whole blood was collected in K2EDTA tubes by collaborating institutions according to the institutions' own protocols. Collaborator samples were shipped for TCRbeta analysis as frozen whole blood, isolated PBMCs, or DNA extracted from either sample type. The immunoSEQ Assay, a bias-controlled multiplex PCR, was used to amplify TCRbeta CDR3 regions from genomic DNA. The original pipeline was this. Nucleated cell counts per sample were estimated from amplification of reference gene primers within the assay. To quantify the absolute abundance of each unique TCRbeta CDR3 rearrangement, sequence reads were collapsed and filtered. For each sample, productive Simpson clonality was calculated by taking the square root of Simpson's diversity index across productive rearrangements. TCRdb took over this immuneACCESS table, retaining in-frame rearrangements with V and J assigned. Such tables are incomplete; in checked studies, under half of the missing clones stem from an unresolved V gene, and the remainder is unexplained. The D gene and trimming were derived from the DNA, and the V and J assignments and clone size from that table. A total of roughly 130,000 clones appear in this sample, more than 75% of them only once. Jointly, the top ten make up 3% to 4% of the sample.

The CDR3 goes from the cysteine to the phenylalanine over 15 residues. Only the CDR3 region is kept as DNA, spanning 45 bases read in frame from base 1. Taken from the germline V gene (reference sequence), the CDR1 and CDR2 loops are GTSNPN and SVGIG. V and J are trimmed by 1 base and 5 bases, and the gene matches miss 5 bases of the junction. The receptor comes from a man aged 45-65 years with active COVID-19. Recombination linked TRBV30 to TRBJ2-5; TRBD2 aligns with 12 central bases. The sequenced sample was peripheral blood. In nucleotide form, the sequence is TGTGCCTGGAGTGGTCTAGCGGGAGGGTCGGAGACCCAGTACTTC. It translates to CAWSGLAGGSETQYF.